The present T cell receptor (beta chain) was sequenced within a study of blood T cell repertoires in COVID-19. The data were produced by immunoSEQ multiplex PCR, yet TCRdb's version contains in-frame clones alone and is incomplete. The table includes 200,000 to 250,000 clones, approximately 84% detected once. This CDR3 is 14 amino acids long. V dropped 6 bases and J dropped 3; count of bases not matched to a gene: 5. Germline V CDR1 and CDR2: MGHDK, SYGVNS. The clonotype originates from a woman aged 25 to 39 who had recovered from COVID-19. The chain combines TRBV25-1 with TRBJ1-1; TRBD1 agrees at 9 bases. The sample comprised peripheral blood. The CDR3 loop is CASRGQGGDTEAFF. CDR3 in DNA: TGTGCCAGCAGGGGACAGGGCGGAGACACTGAAGCTTTCTTT.